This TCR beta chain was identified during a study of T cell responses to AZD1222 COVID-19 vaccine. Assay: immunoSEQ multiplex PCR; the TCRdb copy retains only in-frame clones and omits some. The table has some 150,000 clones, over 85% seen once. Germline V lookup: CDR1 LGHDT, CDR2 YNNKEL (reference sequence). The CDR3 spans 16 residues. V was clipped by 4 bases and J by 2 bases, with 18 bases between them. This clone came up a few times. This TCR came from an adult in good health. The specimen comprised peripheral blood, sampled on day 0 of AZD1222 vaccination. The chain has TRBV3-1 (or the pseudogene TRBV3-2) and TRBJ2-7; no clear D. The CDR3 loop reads CASSRRSFDHAYEQYF. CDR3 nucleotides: TGTGCCAGCAGCCGCAGGTCGTTTGACCACGCCTACGAGCAGTACTTC.